This paragraph covers one T cell receptor (beta chain) sequence. Its antigen is currently unknown. Sequenced by immunoSEQ multiplex PCR; TCRdb stores in-frame clones only, minus some. Here the sample spans 75,000 to 95,000 clones, around 94% being singletons. These data come from a study of Tregs in tolerant kidney transplant recipients. Unstimulated Tregs (CD4+CD25+CD127-) and CD4+CD25- non-Tregs were sorted from PBMCs. Whole-study findings and limits: Expanding Tregs on activated donor B cells appeared to best identify donor-specific TCRbeta clones. Biological reproducibility was not directly addressed, but technical replication error appeared minimal.

Germline V gives CDR1 MNHNY, CDR2 SVGAGI (reference sequence). V lost 0 bases, J lost 0 bases, and 9 bases lay in between. The CDR3 runs 15 residues. Input material: CD8+ T cells from blood. The chain has TRBV6-6 and TRBJ2-7; perhaps TRBD1 as D (5 bases). This sequence was found in a human donor in good health. CDR3 protein: CASSYSTRASYEQYF. The CDR3 DNA reads TGTGCCAGCAGTTACTCGACCAGGGCCTCCTACGAGCAGTACTTC.